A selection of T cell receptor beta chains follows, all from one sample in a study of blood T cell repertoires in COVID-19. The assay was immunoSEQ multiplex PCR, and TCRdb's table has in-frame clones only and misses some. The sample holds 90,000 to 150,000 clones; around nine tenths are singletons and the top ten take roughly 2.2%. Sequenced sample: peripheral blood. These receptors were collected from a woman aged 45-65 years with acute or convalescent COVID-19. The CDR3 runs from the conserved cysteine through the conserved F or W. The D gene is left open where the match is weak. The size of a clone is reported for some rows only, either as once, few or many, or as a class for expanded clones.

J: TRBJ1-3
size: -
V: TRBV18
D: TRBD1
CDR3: CASSPLGQGNSGNTIYF
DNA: TGTGCCAGCTCACCCCTGGGACAGGGCAACTCTGGAAACACCATATATTTT

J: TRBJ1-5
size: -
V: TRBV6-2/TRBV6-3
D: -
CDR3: CASSMGGAQPQHF
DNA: TGTGCCAGCAGTATGGGGGGAGCTCAGCCCCAGCATTTT

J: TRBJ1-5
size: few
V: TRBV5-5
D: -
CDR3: CASSLAGPNQPQHF
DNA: TGTGCCAGCAGCTTAGCGGGGCCAAATCAGCCCCAGCATTTT

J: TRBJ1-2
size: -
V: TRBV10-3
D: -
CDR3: CAISEEWGPLGGYTF
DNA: TGTGCCATCAGTGAGGAATGGGGGCCCCTCGGGGGCTACACCTTC

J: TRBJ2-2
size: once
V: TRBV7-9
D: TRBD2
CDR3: CASSLLRLADLTGELFF
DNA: TGTGCCAGCAGCTTACTACGACTAGCGGACCTCACCGGGGAGCTGTTTTTT

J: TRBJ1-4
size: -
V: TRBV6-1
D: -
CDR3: CASSAKRGTRGNEKLFF
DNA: TGTGCCAGCAGTGCGAAGCGGGGGACGAGGGGGAACGAAAAACTGTTTTTT

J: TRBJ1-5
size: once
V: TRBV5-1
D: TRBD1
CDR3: CASSPGQGGQPQHF
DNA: TGCGCCAGCAGCCCCGGACAGGGTGGTCAGCCCCAGCATTTT

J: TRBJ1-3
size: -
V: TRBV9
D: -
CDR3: CASSVVGASGNTIYF
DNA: TGTGCCAGCAGCGTAGTAGGGGCCTCTGGAAACACCATATATTTT

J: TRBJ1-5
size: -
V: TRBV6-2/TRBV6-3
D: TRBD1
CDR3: CASSYDRVQDQFSNQPQHF
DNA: TGTGCCAGCAGTTACGACAGGGTCCAAGATCAGTTTAGCAATCAGCCCCAGCATTTT

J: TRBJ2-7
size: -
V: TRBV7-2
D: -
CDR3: CASSLTQGVYEQYF
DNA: TGTGCCAGCAGCTTAACGCAGGGTGTTTACGAGCAGTACTTC

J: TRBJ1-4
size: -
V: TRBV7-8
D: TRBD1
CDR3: CASLRTGDATNEKLFF
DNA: TGTGCCAGCTTACGGACAGGGGATGCAACTAATGAAAAACTGTTTTTT

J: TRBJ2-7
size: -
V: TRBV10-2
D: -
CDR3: CASKASNYEQYF
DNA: TGCGCCAGCAAGGCTAGCAACTACGAGCAGTACTTC

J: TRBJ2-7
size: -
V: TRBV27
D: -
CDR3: CASRRLPGLLGYEQYF
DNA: TGTGCCAGCAGGAGACTCCCAGGACTCCTCGGATACGAGCAGTACTTC

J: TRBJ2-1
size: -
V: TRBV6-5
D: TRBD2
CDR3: CASSYLRGSYNEQFF
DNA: TGTGCCAGCAGTTACTTGCGGGGGTCCTACAATGAGCAGTTCTTC

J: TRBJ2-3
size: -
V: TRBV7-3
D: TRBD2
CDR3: CASSSGLAGGTDTQYF
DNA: TGTGCCAGCAGCTCCGGACTAGCGGGGGGCACAGATACGCAGTATTTT

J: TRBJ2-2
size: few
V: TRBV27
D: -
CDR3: CASSLVGTQNTGELFF
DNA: TGTGCCAGCAGTTTGGTAGGGACACAGAACACCGGGGAGCTGTTTTTT